This TCR beta chain was captured in a study of blood T cells in healthy people across ages. As concerns this clonotype: Its target is unknown.

Germline CDR1 reads SGHTA; CDR2 reads FQGNSA. This CDR3 region has 14 residues. Between the trimmed V and J ends, which lost 5 bases and 4 bases, there was a span of 14 bases. A J-beta primer mix and a sample-barcoded 5' primer were used in a second PCR of roughly 6 to 11 cycles. MiXCR, run by TCRdb on the 5' RACE reads, gives a single entry per CDR3 protein. This sample has hundreds of thousands of distinct CDR3 sequences, with 45% to 65% found just once. Study-wide results and limits: Considered underestimates were the diversity estimates obtained from one million T cells. Among long-lived donors, naive CD4+ cells were more numerous and diversity higher than in aged donors.

This chain uses TRBV7-2 with TRBJ1-1; TRBD1 might be the D (5 bases). The sequencing sample was made of blood. This receptor was obtained from a man between 60 and 75 years old in good health. CDR3 DNA sequence: TGTGCCAGCAGCCGGGGGGGACGAGGCACTGAAGCTTTCTTT. Translated, it gives CASSRGGRGTEAFF. Using reference TRBV7-2 and TRBJ1-1 for the parts outside the CDR3, the full variable domain is GAGVSQSPSNKVTEKGKDVELRCDPISGHTALYWYRQSLGQGLEFLIYFQGNSAPDKSGLPSDRFSAERTGGSVSTLTIQRTQQEDSAVYLCASSRGGRGTEAFFGQGTRLTVV.